This paragraph covers one TCR beta chain sequence. This entry belongs to a study of T cell changes during pregnancy in multiple sclerosis. Method: immunoSEQ multiplex PCR; TCRdb's copy keeps in-frame clones and lacks some. The sample contains 45,000 to 50,000 clones, approximately 94% of which appear only once. Per germline, CDR1 SGHVS and CDR2 FQNEAQ. There are 19 residues in the CDR3. Trimming removed 5 bases at V and 3 bases at J, with 23 bases between. The TCR sequence derives from a female donor with multiple sclerosis, enrolled in a pregnancy study. This material consisted of CD8+ T cells from peripheral blood mononuclear cells, taken before pregnancy. The chain recombines TRBV7-8 with TRBJ2-6; maybe TRBD2 (6 bases). As DNA, the CDR3 is TGTGCCAGCAGCCGACGGATTGGTAGTGGGAGGCGTGGGGCCAACGTCCTGACTTTC. Amino acids: CASSRRIGSGRRGANVLTF.